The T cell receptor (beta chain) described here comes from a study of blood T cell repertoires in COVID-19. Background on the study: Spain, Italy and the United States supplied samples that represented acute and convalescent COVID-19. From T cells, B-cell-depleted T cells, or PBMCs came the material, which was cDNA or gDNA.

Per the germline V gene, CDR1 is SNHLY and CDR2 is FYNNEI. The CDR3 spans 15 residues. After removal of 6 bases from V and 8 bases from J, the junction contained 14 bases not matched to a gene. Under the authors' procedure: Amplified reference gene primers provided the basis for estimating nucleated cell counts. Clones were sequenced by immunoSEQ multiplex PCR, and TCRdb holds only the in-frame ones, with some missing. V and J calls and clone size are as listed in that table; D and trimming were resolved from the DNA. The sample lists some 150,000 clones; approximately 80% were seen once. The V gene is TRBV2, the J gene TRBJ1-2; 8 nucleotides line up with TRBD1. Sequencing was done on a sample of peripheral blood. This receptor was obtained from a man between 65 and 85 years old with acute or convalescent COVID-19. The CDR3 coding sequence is TGTGCCAGCAGACGGACAGGGAGTATACCGGGCGGCTACACCTTC. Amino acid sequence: CASRRTGSIPGGYTF.